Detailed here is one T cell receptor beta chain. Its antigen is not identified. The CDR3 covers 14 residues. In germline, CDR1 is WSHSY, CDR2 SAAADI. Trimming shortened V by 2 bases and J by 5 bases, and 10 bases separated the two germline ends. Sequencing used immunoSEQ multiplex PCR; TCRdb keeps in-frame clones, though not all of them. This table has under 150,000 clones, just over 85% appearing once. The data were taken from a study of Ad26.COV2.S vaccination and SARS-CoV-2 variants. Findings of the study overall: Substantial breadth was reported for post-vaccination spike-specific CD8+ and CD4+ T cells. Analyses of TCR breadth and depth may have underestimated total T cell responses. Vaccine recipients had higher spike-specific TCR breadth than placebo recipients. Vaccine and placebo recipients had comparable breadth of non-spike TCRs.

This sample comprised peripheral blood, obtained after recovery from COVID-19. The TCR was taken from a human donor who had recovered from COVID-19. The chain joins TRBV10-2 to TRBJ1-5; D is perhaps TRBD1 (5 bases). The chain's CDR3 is CASSEAGSYQPQHF. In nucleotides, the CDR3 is TGCGCCAGCAGTGAGGCAGGGTCTTATCAGCCCCAGCATTTT.